These 9 T cell receptor beta chains were all obtained from the same sample, sequenced in a study of blood T cell repertoires in COVID-19 (dated by TCRdb to about 2020). The library was prepared using the immunoSEQ multiplex PCR assay. TCRdb holds this immuneACCESS table with in-frame rearrangements only. Some clones are missing; in checked studies, unresolved V genes explain under half, and the rest has no known cause. Across this sample there are around 450,000 clones, with around nine tenths seen only once. Jointly, the top ten make up approximately 2% of the sample. The sample was PBMCs or T cells enriched from blood (not recorded which). All receptors come from a woman under 30 with acute COVID-19.

The V gene is TRBV2, the J gene TRBJ1-5; D remains ambiguous. Germline V gene lookup returns CDR1 SNHLY and CDR2 FYNNEI. The CDR3 sequence is 12 residues long. V dropped 8 bases and J dropped 2 bases, with 7 bases sitting between them. CDR3 sequence: CASRVGNQPQHF. For the CDR3, the DNA is TGTGCCAGCCGGGTGGGCAATCAGCCCCAGCATTTT.

The chain links TRBV6-2 or TRBV6-3 to TRBJ2-3; possibly TRBD1 for D (6 bases). The germline gives CDR1 MNHEY, CDR2 SVGEGT. V was clipped by 4 bases and J by 1 base, with 12 bases between them. The CDR3 consists of 15 residues. CDR3 protein: CASSWNRAGTDTQYF. The CDR3 DNA reads TGTGCCAGCAGTTGGAACAGGGCGGGCACAGATACGCAGTATTTT.

This chain connects TRBV6-2 or TRBV6-3 to TRBJ2-3, with TRBD1 as a possible D gene (6 bases). The CDR3 loop spans 14 amino acids. Trimming pared 5 bases from V and 3 bases from J, leaving 12 bases between. The germline gives CDR1 MNHEY, CDR2 SVGEGT. The CDR3: CASSDQGSTDTQYF. For the CDR3, the DNA is TGTGCCAGCAGTGACCAGGGGAGTACAGATACGCAGTATTTT.

The rearrangement joins TRBV4-2 to TRBJ2-7, with a tentative D call TRBD2 (6 bases). CDR1 is LGHNA, CDR2 YNFKEQ, per germline. V was cut by 1 base and J by 7 bases, with 14 bases left in between. This CDR3 comprises 14 residues. The CDR3 sequence: CASSQGGGPREQYF. The DNA of the CDR3 is TGTGCCAGCAGCCAAGGCGGAGGGCCTAGGGAGCAGTACTTC.

The rearrangement uses TRBV20-1 and TRBJ2-1; no clear D. The V end lost 6 bases, the J end lost 7 bases, and 10 bases lay between the germline ends. This CDR3 comprises 11 residues. CDR1 is DFQATT, CDR2 SNEGSKA, per germline (reference sequence). As DNA, the CDR3 is TGCAGTGCCAGCCCCGGGAATGAGCAGTTCTTC. This codes for CSASPGNEQFF.

The chain's CDR3 is CAKRRRGHRNQPQHF. The CDR3 bases are TGTGCTAAACGTAGGCGGGGTCATCGCAATCAGCCCCAGCATTTT. The chain uses TRBV12-5 and TRBJ1-5; D is uncertain. The CDR3 length is 15 residues. Germline assignment: CDR1 LGHNT and CDR2 FRNRAP. Trimming removed 10 bases from V and 2 bases from J, with 18 bases in between.

This rearrangement joins TRBV9 to TRBJ2-7, with D tentatively TRBD1 (5 bases). Germline-derived CDR1 and CDR2 are SGDLS and YYNGEE. V was cut by 5 bases and J by 7 bases, with 19 bases left in between. The CDR3 loop spans 14 amino acids. The CDR3 here is CASSTGHSTSEQYF. CDR3 nucleotide sequence: TGTGCCAGCAGTACAGGACACTCTACGTCGGAGCAGTACTTC.

The chain joins TRBV2 to TRBJ1-2, with a weak D call TRBD1 (5 bases). Germline CDR1 and CDR2: SNHLY and FYNNEI. This CDR3 comprises 15 residues. V gave up 2 bases and J gave up 1 base, with 11 bases separating them. The CDR3 loop is CASSERDSDNYGYTF. CDR3 in DNA: TGTGCCAGCAGTGAAAGGGACTCAGATAACTATGGCTACACCTTC.

The chain combines TRBV4-2 with TRBJ2-7; 9 bases map to TRBD1. The CDR3 contains 15 residues. Germline V gives CDR1 LGHNA, CDR2 YNFKEQ. J was trimmed by 5 bases and V by 1 base; bases with no gene match: 6. As DNA, the CDR3 is TGTGCCAGCAGCCAAGGGACAGGGGAGAGCAACGAGCAGTACTTC. Translation gives CASSQGTGESNEQYF.